These 8 T cell receptor beta chains were sequenced from one sample in a study of molecular identifiers for immune sequencing clone quantification. TCRdb recomputed calls from the PCR reads with MiXCR, one row per CDR3 protein. The sample carries 600,000 to 650,000 distinct CDR3 sequences, 15% to 20% recorded once. The sample was naive CD8+ T cells from blood, with Jurkat cell RNA spiked in. Subset given: FACS-sorted CD8+CD4-CCR7+CD45RA+ naive T cells. Receptors were obtained from a human donor in good health. Some libraries in this study had Jurkat cell RNA spiked in.

Of note for this clonotype: A much larger clone lies a single base off, so this may be a read error. The chain recombines TRBV6-1 with TRBJ1-5; no clear D gene. Germline CDR1 is MNHNS and CDR2 is SASEGT. The CDR3 totals 11 residues. CDR3 DNA sequence: TGTGCCAGCAGTGACAATCAGTCCCAGCATTTT. It translates to CASSDNQSQHF.

This clonotype occurred many times. This rearrangement joins TRBV10-3 to TRBJ2-3, with D unclear. The germline V gene encodes CDR1 ENHRY and CDR2 SYGVKD. V was cut by 3 bases and J by 2 bases, with 9 bases left in between. The CDR3 extends over 14 amino acids. The CDR3 nucleotides are TGTGCCATCAGTGAAACCCCTTACACAGATACGCAGTATTTT. Translating it yields CAISETPYTDTQYF.

This clonotype was seen ten or more times. The genes are TRBV6-1 and TRBJ1-4, with a tentative D call TRBD1 (5 bases). V dropped 7 bases and J dropped 6 bases, with 15 bases sitting between them. This CDR3 has 14 residues. Germline V gives CDR1 MNHNS, CDR2 SASEGT. This CDR3 is CASIPWGKDEKLFF. In DNA, the CDR3 is TGTGCCAGCATTCCGTGGGGGAAGGATGAAAAACTGTTTTTT.

This clonotype was observed many times. The chain recombines TRBV4-3 with TRBJ2-7; 8 nucleotides agree with TRBD1. The CDR3 has 16 amino acids. V shed 0 bases, J shed 4 bases, and the junction held 8 bases outside the gene matches. CDR1 LGHNA and CDR2 YSLEER come from the germline V gene. CDR3 DNA: TGCGCCAGCAGCCAAGAAGGCCCAGGGGGCACGTACGAGCAGTACTTC. Translation gives CASSQEGPGGTYEQYF.

V and J are TRBV19 and TRBJ1-6; the D is unclear. The V and J ends lost 3 bases and 7 bases respectively, with 7 bases between them. The CDR3 runs 13 residues. The germline gives CDR1 LNHDA, CDR2 SQIVND (reference sequence). The CDR3 is CASSIKWNSPLHF. CDR3 in DNA: TGTGCCAGTAGTATCAAATGGAATTCACCCCTCCACTTT.

This clonotype was recorded many times. The rearrangement joins TRBV29-1 to TRBJ2-1; 7 bases align to TRBD2. Germline V lookup: CDR1 SQVTM, CDR2 ANQGSEA. The CDR3 extends over 13 amino acids. DNA of the CDR3: TGCGCATGGGGAGGGTCCCCCTACAATGAGCAGTTCTTC. Translated, it gives CAWGGSPYNEQFF.

On this clonotype itself: One junction end does not reproduce the germline sequence, and a read error may be involved. The rearrangement links TRBV12-3 or TRBV12-4 to TRBJ1-5; D call uncertain. The CDR3 consists of 18 residues. CDR3 protein: CAGSLGGPTLHSNQPQHF. The CDR3 DNA reads as TGTGCCGGCAGTTTAGGTGGGCCCACTCTTCATAGCAATCAGCCCCAGCATTTT.

This clonotype was detected ten times or more. This chain links TRBV5-5 with TRBJ1-2; weak D call: TRBD1 (6 bases). The CDR3 sequence is 13 residues long. Germline V lookup: CDR1 SGHKS, CDR2 YYEKEE (reference sequence). Trimming left V 3 bases short and J 4 bases short, with 10 bases between. Here the CDR3 reads CASSSQGSYGYTF. DNA of the CDR3: TGTGCCAGCAGCTCCCAGGGGTCCTATGGCTACACCTTC.